These 30 T cell receptor beta chains were sequenced from one sample in a study of T cells after yellow fever vaccination. TCRdb ran MiXCR on the 5' RACE reads and lists one entry per CDR3 protein. The top ten hold about 3% of the sample, which has a few hundred thousand distinct CDR3 sequences, about 10% seen once. Here the sequenced sample was CD4+ T cells sorted from PBMCs, taken 5 days after the yellow fever booster vaccination. These receptors were collected from a man younger than 30 who received the YFV17D yellow fever vaccine.

The rearrangement joins TRBV19 to TRBJ2-3, with D tentatively TRBD1 (6 bases). CDR1 is LNHDA and CDR2 is SQIVND in the germline V gene (reference sequence). CDR3 length equals 9 residues. V was pared by 9 bases and J by 9 bases, with 7 bases between. CDR3 coding DNA: TGTGCCAGGACAGGCACGCAGTATTTT. It encodes CARTGTQYF.

The sample holds a few counts of this clonotype. The gene calls are TRBV6-2 or TRBV6-3 and TRBJ1-2, with 7 bases identical to TRBD1. This CDR3 is 14 amino acids long. The germline gives CDR1 MNHEY, CDR2 SVGEGT. With V trimmed by 6 bases and J by 4 bases, 8 bases remained unmatched. CDR3 DNA: TGTGCCAGCAGACAAGACAGGGCCATCTATGGCTACACCTTC. Translating it yields CASRQDRAIYGYTF.

This clonotype was counted a few times. This chain links TRBV6-1 with TRBJ1-2; TRBD1 is a possible D gene (5 bases). Trimming stripped 7 bases from V and 4 bases from J, with 13 bases between. The CDR3 is 13 residues long. CDR1 MNHNS and CDR2 SASEGT come from the germline V gene. The CDR3: CASTGTVLYGYTF. In DNA, the CDR3 is TGTGCCAGCACAGGGACGGTGCTCTATGGCTACACCTTC.

This chain uses TRBV29-1 with TRBJ2-3; a possible D gene is TRBD1 (5 bases). V gave up 1 base and J gave up 3 bases, with 8 bases separating them. The CDR3 loop spans 13 amino acids. Germline CDR1 SQVTM, CDR2 ANQGSEA. In DNA, the CDR3 is TGCAGCGTTGAAGGCAGGGTAACAGATACGCAGTATTTT. As protein: CSVEGRVTDTQYF.

The chain is built from TRBV3-1 and TRBJ2-7, with D tentatively TRBD1 (6 bases). This CDR3 has 19 residues. CDR1 and CDR2 (germline): LGHDT, YNNKEL (reference sequence). The V end was cut by 3 bases, the J end by 6 bases, with 30 bases between. The CDR3: CASSHYETGSPGVVGEQYV. CDR3 DNA sequence: TGTGCCAGCAGCCATTATGAGACAGGTTCCCCCGGGGTGGTTGGCGAGCAGTACGTC.

This clonotype was counted between two and nine times. The chain links TRBV18 to TRBJ1-4; 8 bases match TRBD1. The length of the CDR3 is 15 residues. With V trimmed by 2 bases and J by 6 bases, 5 bases remained unmatched. The germline gives CDR1 KGHSH, CDR2 LQKENI. The DNA of the CDR3 is TGTGCCAGCTCACCAAAAGGACAGGGAGATGAAAAACTGTTTTTT. Translation gives CASSPKGQGDEKLFF. Together with reference TRBV18 and TRBJ1-4, the CDR3 gives the full variable domain: NAGVMQNPRHLVRRRGQEARLRCSPMKGHSHVYWYRQLPEEGLKFMVYLQKENIIDESGMPKERFSAEFPKEGPSILRIQQVVRGDSAAYFCASSPKGQGDEKLFFGSGTQLSVL.

A few counts support this clonotype. The chain links TRBV6-2 or TRBV6-3 to TRBJ2-1; D is uncertain. Trimming removed 8 bases at V and 2 bases at J, with 7 bases between. Germline-derived CDR1 and CDR2 are MNHEY and SVGEGT. The CDR3 sequence is 12 residues long. The CDR3 protein is CASDSPYNEQFF. CDR3 coding DNA: TGTGCCAGCGATAGCCCCTACAATGAGCAGTTCTTC.

The chain is built from TRBV5-1 and TRBJ2-5; 9 bases fit TRBD2. CDR1 is SGHRS and CDR2 is YFSETQ in the germline V gene. J gave up 3 bases and V 0 bases, and 3 bases lay outside the gene matches. The CDR3 has 15 residues. The CDR3 here is CASSLAAGGEETQYF. CDR3 nucleotide sequence: TGCGCCAGCAGCTTGGCAGCGGGGGGCGAAGAGACCCAGTACTTC.

This clonotype has only a few counts. The rearrangement links TRBV9 to TRBJ2-3; TRBD2 matches 8 bases. Germline CDR1 is SGDLS and CDR2 is YYNGEE. With V trimmed by 7 bases and J by 3 bases, 7 bases remained unmatched. This CDR3 region has 14 residues. This chain's CDR3 is CASSQRGTTDTQYF. The DNA for the CDR3 is TGTGCCAGCTCTCAGCGGGGGACTACAGATACGCAGTATTTT. Filled out from reference TRBV9 and TRBJ2-3, the complete variable domain reads DSGVTQTPKHLITATGQRVTLRCSPRSGDLSVYWYQQSLDQGLQFLIQYYNGEERAKGNILERFSAQQFPDLHSELNLSSLELGDSALYFCASSQRGTTDTQYFGPGTRLTVL.

This clonotype showed up just a few times. The V call is TRBV4-1, the J call TRBJ2-4; 7 nucleotides align to TRBD1. Germline CDR1 MGHRA, CDR2 YSYEKL. The CDR3 contains 17 residues. V dropped 4 bases and J dropped 0; count of bases not matched to a gene: 9. Here the CDR3 DNA reads TGCGCCAGCAGCCTTCCCCCCGGGACAGTAGCCAAAAACATTCAGTACTTC. It specifies CASSLPPGTVAKNIQYF.

This clonotype has just a few counts. The chain is built from TRBV7-2 and TRBJ1-1; weak D call: TRBD1 (5 bases). Trimming left V 6 bases short and J 1 base short, with 9 bases between. The length of the CDR3 is 13 residues. CDR1 and CDR2 from the germline V gene are SGHTA and FQGNSA. The CDR3 sequence: CASSRQSNTEAFF. The CDR3 DNA is TGTGCCAGCAGTAGACAGTCGAACACTGAAGCTTTCTTT. The full variable domain, rest sourced from reference TRBV7-2 and TRBJ1-1, is GAGVSQSPSNKVTEKGKDVELRCDPISGHTALYWYRQSLGQGLEFLIYFQGNSAPDKSGLPSDRFSAERTGGSVSTLTIQRTQQEDSAVYLCASSRQSNTEAFFGQGTRLTVV.

The chain couples TRBV7-2 to TRBJ2-7, with 9 bases identical to TRBD1. Losses at the gene ends were 5 bases for V and 2 bases for J; bases not matched to a gene: 4. The length of the CDR3 is 14 residues. The germline gives CDR1 SGHTA, CDR2 FQGNSA. The CDR3 loop is CASSEGQGTYEQYF. The CDR3 DNA sequence: TGTGCCAGCAGCGAGGGACAGGGTACCTACGAGCAGTACTTC.

This clonotype was seen many times. V and J are TRBV29-1 and TRBJ1-1; maybe TRBD1 (5 bases). Trimming removed 6 bases at V and 6 bases at J, with 17 bases between. The germline gives CDR1 SQVTM, CDR2 ANQGSEA. This CDR3 has 13 residues. The CDR3 spells CSVALQVKAEAFF. The CDR3 DNA reads as TGCAGCGTAGCCTTACAGGTTAAGGCTGAAGCTTTCTTT. Together with reference TRBV29-1 and TRBJ1-1, the CDR3 gives the full variable domain: SAVISQKPSRDICQRGTSLTIQCQVDSQVTMMFWYRQQPGQSLTLIATANQGSEATYESGFVIDKFPISRPNLTFSTLTVSNMSPEDSSIYLCSVALQVKAEAFFGQGTRLTVV.

The chain carries TRBV4-3 and TRBJ1-5, with a weak D call TRBD1 (6 bases). CDR1 is LGHNA and CDR2 is YSLEER in the germline V gene. Trimming took 0 bases from V and 5 from J, leaving 11 bases between them. This CDR3 spans 15 amino acids. The DNA for the CDR3 is TGCGCCAGCAGCCAAGACAGGGGACCTTATCAGCCCCAGCATTTT. Translation: CASSQDRGPYQPQHF.

The chain joins TRBV5-8 to TRBJ2-7, with a possible D match to TRBD1 (5 bases). The CDR3 loop spans 15 amino acids. Germline V gene data show CDR1 as SGHTS and CDR2 as YDEGEE. With 1 base removed from V and 3 bases from J, the gap between germline ends came to 14 bases. The DNA of the CDR3 is TGTGCCAGCAGCTTGAAGGGGTCGGCAGTCTACGAGCAGTACGTC. Translating gives CASSLKGSAVYEQYV.

In its sample, this clonotype was seen many times. This chain links TRBV4-3 with TRBJ2-1; TRBD2 aligns across 9 bases. The germline CDR1 and CDR2 sequences are LGHNA and YSLEER. V gave up 0 bases and J gave up 5 bases; unmatched junction bases: 11. The CDR3 totals 18 residues. The CDR3 DNA is TGCGCCAGCAGCCAAGATCTGCCTAGCGGGGACCTGAACAATGAGCAGTTCTTC. It encodes CASSQDLPSGDLNNEQFF.

This chain connects TRBV11-3 to TRBJ2-2, with D perhaps matching TRBD1 (5 bases). CDR1 is SGHNT, CDR2 YENEEA, per germline. Between the trimmed V and J ends, which lost 5 bases and 4 bases, there was a span of 17 bases. CDR3 size: 16 residues. In nucleotides, the CDR3 is TGTGCCAGCAGCCTAACTACCTGGGGCGGCACCGGGGAGCTGTTTTTT. It yields the protein CASSLTTWGGTGELFF.

This clonotype was seen only a few times. The chain links TRBV7-2 to TRBJ2-2, with a weak D call TRBD2 (6 bases). The CDR3 extends over 13 amino acids. Germline V gene lookup returns CDR1 SGHTA and CDR2 FQGNSA. V dropped 9 bases and J dropped 4 bases, with 12 bases sitting between them. CDR3 amino acids: CASLFGGTGELFF. Written as DNA, the CDR3 is TGTGCCAGTCTTTTCGGGGGCACCGGGGAGCTGTTTTTT.

This clonotype was recorded a few times. This chain links TRBV18 with TRBJ1-1; D is ambiguous. The V end was cut by 0 bases, the J end by 4 bases, with 9 bases between. The germline V gene encodes CDR1 KGHSH and CDR2 LQKENI. There are 14 residues in the CDR3. The CDR3 loop reads CASSPPDRGTEAFF. The CDR3 region has the DNA TGTGCCAGCTCACCACCGGATCGGGGCACTGAAGCTTTCTTT.

The CDR3 reads CASSVEGETQYF. CDR3 sequence (DNA): TGTGCCAGCAGCGTAGAGGGGGAAACGCAGTATTTT. V usage is TRBV9 and J usage is TRBJ2-3; tentatively, D is TRBD1 (6 bases). The CDR3 is made up of 12 amino acids. Germline V gives CDR1 SGDLS, CDR2 YYNGEE. With 0 bases removed from V and 9 bases from J, the gap between germline ends came to 8 bases.

The chain employs TRBV27 and TRBJ1-1; tentatively, D is TRBD1 (6 bases). Germline values: CDR1 MNHEY, CDR2 SMNVEV (reference sequence). Trimming cost V 6 bases and J 7 bases, with 15 bases left between them. This CDR3 is 13 amino acids long. DNA of the CDR3: TGTGCCAGCAGATCCGGACAGCAGATTGAAGCTTTCTTT. It translates to CASRSGQQIEAFF.

This clonotype has only a few counts. The chain uses TRBV15 and TRBJ1-6; D is unresolved. The CDR3 spans 16 residues. V shed 0 bases and J shed 9 bases, with 15 bases lying between them. Germline V lookup: CDR1 LNHNV, CDR2 YYDKDF (reference sequence). CDR3 sequence: CATSRDPTGVLSPLHF. CDR3 nucleotide sequence: TGTGCCACCAGCAGAGATCCGACCGGAGTTCTTTCACCCCTCCACTTT. The variable domain in full, with the rest retrieved from reference TRBV15 and TRBJ1-6, is DAMVIQNPRYQVTQFGKPVTLSCSQTLNHNVMYWYQQKSSQAPKLLFHYYDKDFNNEADTPDNFQSRRPNTSFCFLDIRSPGLGDTAMYLCATSRDPTGVLSPLHFGNGTRLTVT.

V is TRBV11-2 and J is TRBJ2-3; D uncertain. This CDR3 comprises 14 residues. Germline V gene lookup returns CDR1 SGHAT and CDR2 FQNNGV. Trimming took off 7 bases at V and 2 bases at J, with 13 bases between the two ends. The CDR3 DNA reads as TGTGCCAGCACCCAGACCTCCGACACAGATACGCAGTATTTT. It is translated as CASTQTSDTDTQYF.

This chain joins TRBV6-5 and TRBJ1-6, with D possibly being TRBD1 (5 bases). This CDR3 contains 13 residues. Deletions cut 5 bases from V and 10 bases from J, with 12 bases between. The V gene's germline CDR1 is MNHEY and CDR2 SVGAGI. CDR3 residues: CASSPRQWSPLHF. The DNA of the CDR3 is TGTGCCAGCAGTCCTAGACAGTGGTCACCCCTCCACTTT.

The V gene is TRBV5-1, the J gene TRBJ2-1, with TRBD2 identical over 7 bases. Germline lookup yields CDR1 SGHRS and CDR2 YFSETQ. The CDR3 has 14 amino acids. Trimming cost V 5 bases and J 3 bases; bases outside gene matches: 5. The CDR3 DNA is TGCGCCAGCAGTCGGGGCGGGGGCTACAATGAGCAGTTCTTC. It codes for CASSRGGGYNEQFF.

In its sample, this clonotype was seen a few times. The J gene is TRBJ2-3, the V gene TRBV10-1; D may be TRBD2 (5 bases). This CDR3 is 13 amino acids long. V was pared by 6 bases and J by 4 bases, with 11 bases between. CDR1 and CDR2 (germline): WNHNN, SYGVQD (reference sequence). The CDR3 nucleotides are TGCGCCAGCAGCGAGGCGGGCCCAGATACGCAGTATTTT. It is translated as CASSEAGPDTQYF.

This clonotype was seen repeatedly, ten times or more. The V and J genes are TRBV7-3 and TRBJ1-5, with a possible D match to TRBD1 (5 bases). V dropped 0 bases and J dropped 7 bases, with 7 bases sitting between them. The CDR3 is 13 amino acids. The germline V gene encodes CDR1 SGHTA and CDR2 FQGTGA. CDR3 residues: CASSLTGGQPQHF. The CDR3 bases are TGTGCCAGCAGCTTAACGGGGGGGCAGCCCCAGCATTTT.

The chain employs TRBV9 and TRBJ2-2, with D possibly being TRBD2 (5 bases). The CDR3 is 12 residues long. Trimming took off 7 bases at V and 6 bases at J, with 10 bases between the two ends. Per germline, CDR1 SGDLS and CDR2 YYNGEE. The CDR3 sequence: CASAPEAGELFF. The DNA of the CDR3 is TGTGCCAGCGCACCGGAGGCCGGGGAGCTGTTTTTT.

J is TRBJ2-3 and V is TRBV5-1, with 8 bases lining up with TRBD2. The CDR3 sequence is 14 residues long. Germline trimming cut 5 bases from V and 2 bases from J; bases unmatched to any gene: 4. The germline V gene has CDR1 SGHRS and CDR2 YFSETQ. CDR3 bases: TGCGCCAGCAGACTCGGACTAGCCACAGATACGCAGTATTTT. Its protein is CASRLGLATDTQYF.

This clonotype was counted at least ten times. This chain links TRBV28 with TRBJ2-7, with 9 bases that match TRBD1. Germline lookup yields CDR1 MDHEN and CDR2 SYDVKM. V was clipped by 6 bases and J by 5 bases; unmatched bases: 8. The CDR3 loop spans 14 amino acids. The CDR3 DNA reads as TGTGCCAGCAGCGGAGGACAGGGGATTCACGAGCAGTACGTC. This translates into CASSGGQGIHEQYV.